This entry lists 27 T cell receptor beta chains sequenced from one sample in a study of shared clonotypes between healthy human individuals. Measured with immunoSEQ multiplex PCR; TCRdb has only the in-frame clones, and not every one. This table holds around 1.9 million clones, just over 90% found once. CD45RO-negative CD8 cells positively selected for CCR7 made up the naive population, which excluded terminally differentiated effector memory CD45RA+ cells. Sequenced: naive CD8+ T cells from PBMCs. The receptors here all came from a man aged 18 to 29 in good health. Some clones in this sample may be carry-over from other donors' samples.

V and J are TRBV20-1 and TRBJ2-7, with 7 bases aligning to TRBD1. The germline CDR1 and CDR2 sequences are DFQATT and SNEGSKA (reference sequence). Trimming at V came to 5 bases and at J to 7 bases, leaving 5 bases not matched to a gene. The CDR3 length is 11 residues. In DNA form, the CDR3 reads TGCAGTGCTCCTCAGGGGGATGAGCAGTACTTC. It codes for CSAPQGDEQYF.

The chain uses TRBV2 and TRBJ2-7; 11 bases line up with TRBD2. Trimming cost V 6 bases and J 5 bases; bases outside gene matches: 12. Germline CDR1 SNHLY, CDR2 FYNNEI. The CDR3 totals 16 residues. The CDR3 here is CASRIVAGGPLDEQYF. As DNA, the CDR3 is TGTGCCAGCAGGATTGTAGCGGGAGGGCCCCTCGACGAGCAGTACTTC.

V usage is TRBV27 and J usage is TRBJ1-1; D perhaps matches TRBD1 (6 bases). The length of the CDR3 is 15 residues. The V gene's germline CDR1 is MNHEY and CDR2 SMNVEV (reference sequence). Trimming left V 5 bases short and J 6 bases short, with 19 bases between. The CDR3 reads CASSPFPRGTSEAFF. DNA of the CDR3: TGTGCCAGCAGTCCCTTTCCCCGTGGGACATCTGAAGCTTTCTTT.

This chain links TRBV6-5 with TRBJ2-1; 7 bases agree with TRBD2. V dropped 0 bases and J dropped 10; count of bases not matched to a gene: 9. The CDR3 is 15 residues long. CDR1 and CDR2 from the germline V gene are MNHEY and SVGAGI. The CDR3 bases are TGTGCCAGCAGTTACTCTACGGCGGGGGACCGGGAGCAGTTCTTC. This translates into CASSYSTAGDREQFF.

The rearrangement joins TRBV4-1 to TRBJ2-5, with D maybe TRBD1 (5 bases). Germline V gene sequence: CDR1 MGHRA, CDR2 YSYEKL. V gave up 2 bases and J gave up 2 bases, with 12 bases separating them. The CDR3 has 15 residues. CDR3 DNA: TGCGCCAGCAGCCAAAGACAGAGAGAGCAAGAGACCCAGTACTTC. Encoded protein: CASSQRQREQETQYF.

The V gene is TRBV15, the J gene TRBJ2-7; D is uncertain. Per germline, CDR1 LNHNV and CDR2 YYDKDF (reference sequence). The CDR3 is 15 amino acids. Trimming removed 4 bases from V and 1 base from J, with 14 bases in between. CDR3 DNA sequence: TGTGCCACCAGCAATTTGTGGGAAACGTCCTACGAGCAGTACTTC. The encoded protein is CATSNLWETSYEQYF.

The chain employs TRBV15 and TRBJ2-7, with D possibly matching TRBD1 (6 bases). Trimming shortened V by 4 bases and J by 4 bases, and 20 bases separated the two germline ends. The CDR3 spans 16 residues. Looked up from germline, CDR1 is LNHNV and CDR2 is YYDKDF (reference sequence). In DNA form, the CDR3 reads TGTGCCACCAGCACCTGGGTTGGCGACAGGACGTACGAGCAGTACTTC. Amino acid sequence: CATSTWVGDRTYEQYF.

The rearrangement joins TRBV29-1 to TRBJ2-3; 11 bases are shared with TRBD1. Trimming removed 7 bases from V and 0 bases from J; junction bases left unmatched: 6. CDR1 is SQVTM, CDR2 ANQGSEA, per germline. The CDR3 length is 15 residues. The CDR3 sequence is CSAPGQGGSTDTQYF. CDR3 coding DNA: TGCAGCGCGCCGGGACAGGGGGGAAGCACAGATACGCAGTATTTT.

This chain joins TRBV9 and TRBJ2-1, with TRBD2 identical over 8 bases. Germline loops: CDR1 SGDLS, CDR2 YYNGEE. This CDR3 comprises 13 residues. After removal of 7 bases from V and 7 bases from J, the junction contained 7 bases not matched to a gene. CDR3 in amino acids: CASAPGGGNEQFF. The CDR3 DNA is TGTGCCAGCGCCCCGGGAGGGGGAAATGAGCAGTTCTTC.

The chain combines TRBV27 with TRBJ1-5, with a possible D match to TRBD1 (5 bases). CDR1 is MNHEY, CDR2 SMNVEV, per germline (reference sequence). The CDR3 has 14 amino acids. Between the trimmed V and J ends, which lost 4 bases and 10 bases, there was a span of 17 bases. The CDR3 region has the DNA TGTGCCAGCAGTTCCGCCCAGGGCAGCTTTCCCCAGCATTTT. This sequence encodes CASSSAQGSFPQHF.

The V gene is TRBV27, the J gene TRBJ2-3; 11 nucleotides agree with TRBD2. Per germline, CDR1 MNHEY and CDR2 SMNVEV (reference sequence). The trim removed 4 bases at V and 2 bases at J, leaving 5 bases unmatched. The CDR3 consists of 16 residues. In DNA, the CDR3 is TGTGCCAGCAGTTCGGGACTAGCGGTAAACACAGATACGCAGTATTTT. Residues: CASSSGLAVNTDTQYF.

As to this clone: The sample carries other DNA sequences with the same CDR3. V is TRBV6-5 and J is TRBJ2-1; 10 bases agree with TRBD1. Germline-derived CDR1 and CDR2 are MNHEY and SVGAGI. Trimming cost V 5 bases and J 2 bases; bases outside gene matches: 0. The CDR3 covers 14 residues. CDR3 in amino acids: CASSGQGAYNEQFF. CDR3 nucleotide sequence: TGTGCCAGCAGTGGACAGGGGGCCTACAATGAGCAGTTCTTC.

This clone was recorded once. The DNA for the CDR3 is TGTGCTAGTGGTTTGGAGCTCTGGTCAGGGTTGGGCCAAGAGACCCAGTACTTC. Its protein is CASGLELWSGLGQETQYF. This chain connects TRBV12-5 to TRBJ2-5, with D perhaps TRBD1 (5 bases). Germline V gene lookup returns CDR1 LGHNT and CDR2 FRNRAP. The ends were cut back, 1 base at V and 1 base at J, with 19 bases in the middle. The CDR3 sequence is 18 residues long.

The rearrangement uses TRBV28 and TRBJ1-2, with D tentatively TRBD1 (5 bases). The CDR3 sequence is 14 residues long. The ends were cut back, 3 bases at V and 3 bases at J, with 11 bases in the middle. CDR1 and CDR2 (germline): MDHEN, SYDVKM. The CDR3 bases are TGTGCCAGCAGTTTGCCGGGACGATACTATGGCTACACCTTC. This gives the protein CASSLPGRYYGYTF.

The gene calls are TRBV11-2 and TRBJ2-1; 15 bases align to TRBD2. Germline V gene data show CDR1 as SGHAT and CDR2 as FQNNGV. Unmatched junction bases numbered 13, after V lost 1 base and J lost 9 bases. The CDR3 covers 19 residues. The chain's CDR3 is CASSLGTSGRAEVFSEQFF. In DNA, the CDR3 is TGTGCCAGCAGCTTAGGGACTAGCGGGAGGGCGGAGGTTTTTAGTGAGCAGTTCTTC.

The chain recombines TRBV11-2 with TRBJ2-6; D gene ambiguous. The CDR3 sequence is 12 residues long. V was pared by 2 bases and J by 10 bases, with 6 bases between. Germline V gives CDR1 SGHAT, CDR2 FQNNGV. CDR3 bases: TGTGCCAGCAGCTTATCTGGGAACGTCCTGACTTTC. The encoded protein is CASSLSGNVLTF.

The chain joins TRBV5-1 to TRBJ2-3, with 8 bases aligning to TRBD2. The CDR3 has 15 residues. V shed 4 bases, J shed 5 bases, and the junction held 9 bases outside the gene matches. Germline CDR1 reads SGHRS; CDR2 reads YFSETQ. The CDR3 nucleotides are TGCGCCAGCAGCCCGGGATGGCGGGAGGTAGATACGCAGTATTTT. Translated, it gives CASSPGWREVDTQYF.

The gene calls are TRBV6-6 and TRBJ2-7; possible D gene TRBD1, 5 bases. The germline V gene has CDR1 MNHNY and CDR2 SVGAGI (reference sequence). Trimming removed 2 bases at V and 4 bases at J, with 12 bases between. This CDR3 region has 14 residues. The CDR3 nucleotides read TGTGCCAGCAGTTACGAAGACAGTTTTTACGAGCAGTACTTC. As protein: CASSYEDSFYEQYF.

J is TRBJ2-2 and V is TRBV7-8; no clear D gene. Trimming took 2 bases from V and 1 from J, leaving 5 bases between them. Germline V gene data show CDR1 as SGHVS and CDR2 as FQNEAQ. CDR3 size: 14 residues. The CDR3 sequence: CASSLKGNTGELFF. CDR3 nucleotides: TGTGCCAGCAGCTTAAAGGGGAACACCGGGGAGCTGTTTTTT. Full variable domain (outside the CDR3, taken from reference TRBV7-8 and TRBJ2-2): GAGVSQSPRYKVAKRGQDVALRCDPISGHVSLFWYQQALGQGPEFLTYFQNEAQLDKSGLPSDRFFAERPEGSVSTLKIQRTQQEDSAVYLCASSLKGNTGELFFGEGSRLTVL.

The count of this clone is one. For the CDR3, the DNA is TGTGCCAGCAGTTTAGTTCCGGACAATCAGCCCCAGCATTTT. Residues: CASSLVPDNQPQHF. The chain joins TRBV28 to TRBJ1-5; D is undetermined. Per the germline V gene, CDR1 is MDHEN and CDR2 is SYDVKM. This CDR3 region has 14 residues. V lost 2 bases, J lost 3 bases, and 8 bases lay in between.

This clone was seen a single time. J is TRBJ1-1 and V is TRBV29-1; TRBD1 might be the D (5 bases). Germline values: CDR1 SQVTM, CDR2 ANQGSEA. The CDR3 has 13 amino acids. V dropped 4 bases and J dropped 7 bases, with 16 bases sitting between them. This CDR3 reads CSVVRDGLLEAFF. The CDR3 DNA follows: TGCAGCGTTGTTAGGGACGGGCTCCTTGAAGCTTTCTTT.

This rearrangement joins TRBV6-1 to TRBJ1-1, with D perhaps matching TRBD1 (6 bases). Trimming took off 3 bases at V and 3 bases at J, with 14 bases between the two ends. The germline CDR1 and CDR2 sequences are MNHNS and SASEGT. The CDR3 has 15 amino acids. The CDR3 protein is CASSDRPGADTEAFF. In DNA form, the CDR3 reads TGTGCCAGCAGTGATCGGCCAGGGGCGGACACTGAAGCTTTCTTT.

The V and J genes are TRBV2 and TRBJ1-1; TRBD1 is a possible D gene (5 bases). The V end lost 6 bases, the J end lost 4 bases, and 18 bases lay between the germline ends. Germline assignment: CDR1 SNHLY and CDR2 FYNNEI. CDR3 length: 15 residues. CDR3 DNA: TGTGCCAGCAGGGTTGAACGACAGTCCGGCACTGAAGCTTTCTTT. It codes for CASRVERQSGTEAFF.

The chain couples TRBV11-2 to TRBJ2-1; 9 positions match TRBD2. J lost 0 bases, V lost 0 bases, and 6 bases had no gene match. CDR1 SGHAT and CDR2 FQNNGV come from the germline V gene. CDR3 length equals 18 residues. In DNA, the CDR3 is TGTGCCAGCAGCTTAGATCTAGCGGGGTTTAGCTCCTACAATGAGCAGTTCTTC. Translated, it gives CASSLDLAGFSSYNEQFF.

This chain links TRBV9 with TRBJ2-1; 10 bases agree with TRBD2. From germline, CDR1 is SGDLS and CDR2 YYNGEE. This CDR3 spans 18 amino acids. Losses at the gene ends were 2 bases for V and 9 bases for J; bases not matched to a gene: 17. CDR3 DNA sequence: TGTGCCAGCAGCGTCAGAGGGAGGCTAGCGGGAGCTAGTAGTGAGCAGTTCTTC. It yields the protein CASSVRGRLAGASSEQFF.

CDR3: CASSLHPSGLLSEAFF. For the CDR3, the DNA is TGTGCCAGCAGTTTACACCCTAGTGGTCTACTCTCTGAAGCTTTCTTT. This chain links TRBV28 with TRBJ1-1; D gene uncertain. Trimming left V 2 bases short and J 6 bases short, with 19 bases between. CDR1 and CDR2 (germline): MDHEN, SYDVKM. The CDR3 extends over 16 amino acids.

This chain uses TRBV5-1 with TRBJ2-7, with TRBD2 matching over 15 bases. The CDR3 totals 16 residues. CDR1 is SGHRS, CDR2 YFSETQ, per germline. Trimming cost V 4 bases and J 3 bases; bases outside gene matches: 5. This chain's CDR3 is CASSISGLAGGYEQYF. CDR3 sequence (DNA): TGCGCCAGCAGCATCTCGGGACTAGCGGGAGGCTACGAGCAGTACTTC.